This TCR beta chain was sequenced for a study of cytomegalovirus exposure and HLA in healthy donors. Turning to the study itself: Out of 398 genotyped donors, less than 90% belonged to the Caucasian-associated ancestry cluster.

Study-level points and caveats: Exclusion as indistinguishable affected some V segments, including TRBV6-2 and TRBV6-3.

The PCR employed 60 Vbeta primers together with 13 Jbeta primers. Produced via immunoSEQ multiplex PCR; TCRdb's table is partial and in-frame only. The sample contains under 110,000 clones, about 81% of which appear only once. Turning to this clone: Its cognate antigen is unknown.

The CDR3 spans 11 residues. Losses at the gene ends were 3 bases for V and 11 bases for J; bases not matched to a gene: 6. Germline-derived CDR1 and CDR2 are GTSNPN and SVGIG (reference sequence). Material: PBMCs. The chain employs TRBV30 and TRBJ2-5, with TRBD1 identical over 7 bases. The receptor's source is a man in his fifties in good health and CMV-seronegative. The CDR3 sequence: CAWSQGVEQYF. The CDR3 DNA reads TGTGCCTGGAGCCAGGGGGTTGAGCAGTACTTC.